This TCR beta chain is from a study of blood T cell repertoires in COVID-19. Background on the study: From T cells, B-cell-depleted T cells, or PBMCs came the material, which was cDNA or gDNA.

Two consecutive negative NP/OP PCR tests, clearance, or resolved symptoms defined Cohort 3 recovery. Germline V gene lookup returns CDR1 LGHNA and CDR2 YNFKEQ. The CDR3 consists of 16 residues. The ends lost 0 bases at V and 6 bases at J; junction bases unmatched: 3. Authors' data handling: How many nucleated cells were present was estimated from reference gene primer amplification. The table came from immunoSEQ multiplex PCR; TCRdb's copy has only in-frame clones and leaves some out. V, J and clone size reflect that table, while D and trimming were determined from the DNA. This sample has around 330,000 clones, with approximately 91% found just once.

Material: PBMCs or T cells enriched from blood (not recorded which). This sequence joins TRBV4-2 and TRBJ2-1; the match to TRBD2 covers 12 bases. This sequence originates from a woman in her 40s who had recovered from COVID-19. The DNA of the CDR3 is TGTGCCAGCAGCCAAGACGCTAGCGGGAGGGCCAATGAGCAGTTCTTC. Translated, it gives CASSQDASGRANEQFF.